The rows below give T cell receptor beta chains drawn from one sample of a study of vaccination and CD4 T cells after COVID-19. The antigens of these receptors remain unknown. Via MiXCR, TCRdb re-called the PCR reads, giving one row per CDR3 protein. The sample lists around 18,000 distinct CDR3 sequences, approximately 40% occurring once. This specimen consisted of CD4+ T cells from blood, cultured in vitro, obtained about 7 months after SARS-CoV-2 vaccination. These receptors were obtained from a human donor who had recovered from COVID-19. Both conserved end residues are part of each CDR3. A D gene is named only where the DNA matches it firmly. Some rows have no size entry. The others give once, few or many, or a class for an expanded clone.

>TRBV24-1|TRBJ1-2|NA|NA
TGTGCCACCAGTGAAGACGGTAACTATGGCTACACCTTC
CATSEDGNYGYTF
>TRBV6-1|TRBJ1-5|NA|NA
TGTGCCAGCAGTGAAGAGGGATCAGGCAATCAGCCCCAGCATTTT
CASSEEGSGNQPQHF
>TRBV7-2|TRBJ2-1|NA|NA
TGTGCCAGCAGCTCTAGGAGTATGTTTGACAATGAGCAGTTCTTC
CASSSRSMFDNEQFF
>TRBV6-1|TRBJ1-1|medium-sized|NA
TGTGCCAGCAGTACAGGGCCTGTCACTGAAGCTTTCTTT
CASSTGPVTEAFF
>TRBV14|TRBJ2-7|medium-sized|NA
TGTGCCAGCAGCCAATCGGGGGCATTACGGCAGTACTTC
CASSQSGALRQYF
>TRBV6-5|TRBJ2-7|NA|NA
TGTGCCAGCAGTTACTCGTGGGGGGCTCACGAGCAGTACTTC
CASSYSWGAHEQYF
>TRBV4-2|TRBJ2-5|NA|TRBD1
TGTGCCAGCAGCCGTTCCGGGACAGGGGAGGAGACCCAGTACTTC
CASSRSGTGEETQYF
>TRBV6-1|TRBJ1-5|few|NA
TGTGCCAGCAGGGTAGGGTACAATCAGCCCCAGCATTTT
CASRVGYNQPQHF
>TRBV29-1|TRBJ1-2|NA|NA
TGCAGCGTTGACCTCGATTGGGTTCCTAACTATGGCTACACCTTC
CSVDLDWVPNYGYTF
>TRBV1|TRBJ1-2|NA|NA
TGCACCAGCAGCCAAGCGAAACCAATGCCGGTTTCGAGAGGCTACACCTTC
CTSSQAKPMPVSRGYTF
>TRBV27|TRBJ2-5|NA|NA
TGTGCCAGCAGTGGGGGCGGGAAGACCCAGTACTTC
CASSGGGKTQYF
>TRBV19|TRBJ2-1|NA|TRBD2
TGTGCCAGTAAGGTACTAGCGGGAGATGAGCAGTTCTTC
CASKVLAGDEQFF
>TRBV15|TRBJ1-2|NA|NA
TGTGCCACTAGAAAGGCACCCTATGGCTACACCTTC
CATRKAPYGYTF
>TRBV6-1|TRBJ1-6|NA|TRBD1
TGTGCCAGCAGCCTAGCCGGGGACAGGGCGTCCTATAATTCACCCCTCCACTTT
CASSLAGDRASYNSPLHF
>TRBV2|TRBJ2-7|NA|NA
TGTGCCAGCAGCCCGTGGGCCTACGAGCAGTACTTC
CASSPWAYEQYF
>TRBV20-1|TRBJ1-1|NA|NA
TGCAGTGCTAGACAGGTGCTCATGAACACTGAAGCTTTCTTT
CSARQVLMNTEAFF
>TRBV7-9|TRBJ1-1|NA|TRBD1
TGTGCCAGCAGCTCAGGCCGGGACAGGGGTTTAGGGGCTTTCTTT
CASSSGRDRGLGAFF
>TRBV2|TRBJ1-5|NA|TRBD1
TGTGCCAGCGGGGGGGACAGGGGGACCAATCAGCCCCAGCATTTT
CASGGDRGTNQPQHF
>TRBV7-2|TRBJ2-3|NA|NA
TGTGCCAGCAGCAGCGAGGGGCTAAATACGCAGTATTTT
CASSSEGLNTQYF
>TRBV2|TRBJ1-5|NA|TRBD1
TGTGCCAGCAGTGAAACTCAGGGGGTACAGCCCCAGCATTTT
CASSETQGVQPQHF
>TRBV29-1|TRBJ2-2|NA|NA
TGCAGCGCACTAATGGAGGGTCCCGGGGAGCTGTTTTTT
CSALMEGPGELFF
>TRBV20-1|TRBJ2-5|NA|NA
TGCAGTGCTACCGCAGCGATTGGTGAGACCCAGTACTTC
CSATAAIGETQYF
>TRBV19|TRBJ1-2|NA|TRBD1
TGTGCCAGTAGCAGGACCCGACAGGGGGCCTATGGCTACACCTTC
CASSRTRQGAYGYTF
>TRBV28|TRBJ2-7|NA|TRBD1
TGTGCCAGCAGCAGGGACAGGGGGGTCTCCTACGAGCAGTACTTC
CASSRDRGVSYEQYF
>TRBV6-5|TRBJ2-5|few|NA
TGTGCCAGCAGTTACATCGGTCTAGCCGATGATACCCAGTACTTC
CASSYIGLADDTQYF
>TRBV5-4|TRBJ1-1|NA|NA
TGTGCCAGCAGCGCCATACTTAAAGGCACTGAAGCTTTCTTT
CASSAILKGTEAFF